The source of this TCR beta chain is a study of shared clonotypes between healthy human individuals. Looking at the study overall: CD4 naive and memory got three plates each, CD8 naive two, CD8 memory one.

Splitting the CD4+ cells yielded a CD45RA+ naive subset and a CD45RA-negative memory subset. Using 200 ng DNA, tens of thousands of T cell genomes, the sorted-subset replicate PCRs were run. Repertoires were generated with immunoSEQ multiplex PCR, while TCRdb's copy carries only in-frame clones and drops some. The sample consists of 650,000 to 800,000 clones, around 70% of them appearing once. This clone was detected a few times. Sequenced input: memory CD4+ T cells sorted from blood. Subset reported: CD45RA-negative fraction. The TCR sequence derives from a young woman in good health.

The CDR3 nucleotides are TGTGCCAGTAGCCCGACTAGCGAGCGATACAATGAGCAGTTCTTC. Translation gives CASSPTSERYNEQFF. V and J are TRBV19 and TRBJ2-1; TRBD2 agrees at 8 bases. J lost 4 bases, V lost 6 bases, and 8 bases had no gene match. The CDR3 sequence is 15 residues long. Germline V gene data show CDR1 as LNHDA and CDR2 as SQIVND (reference sequence).